Listed below are T cell receptor beta chains from one sample, sequenced in a study of cytomegalovirus exposure and HLA in healthy donors. This table comes from immunoSEQ multiplex PCR, and its TCRdb copy is limited to in-frame clones, with some not included. Here the sample spans roughly 100,000 clones, roughly three quarters being singletons. Sequenced input: PBMCs. The receptors originated from a male donor in good health and CMV-seropositive. Each CDR3 is given with its conserved first and last residue. D genes are given only for firm matches. Expanded clones get a size class; other rows say once, few or many, or leave the size out.

CDR3 length,D gene,J gene,V gene,clone size,CDR3 DNA,CDR3 protein
12,-,TRBJ2-5,TRBV11-2,-,TGTGCCAGCAGCCCTACGGGGGAGACCCAGTACTTC,CASSPTGETQYF
13,TRBD1,TRBJ1-3,TRBV28,-,TGTGCCAGCAGTTTGGACAGGGTTGACACCATATATTTT,CASSLDRVDTIYF
14,TRBD1,TRBJ2-7,TRBV6-6,-,TGTGCCAGCAGTTCGGGGGACAGGGAGGGCGAGCAGTACTTC,CASSSGDREGEQYF
18,TRBD1,TRBJ1-5,TRBV7-2,-,TGTGCCAGCAGCTTAGAATTACAGGGGGCAGGGAACAATCAGCCCCAGCATTTT,CASSLELQGAGNNQPQHF
14,TRBD1,TRBJ1-4,TRBV27,-,TGTGCCAGCAGCTACAGGGGAGGTAATGAAAAACTGTTTTTT,CASSYRGGNEKLFF
16,TRBD2,TRBJ2-1,TRBV28,-,TGTGCCAGCAGTGCCCCGGGACTAGCGGGAGGCAATGAGCAGTTCTTC,CASSAPGLAGGNEQFF
15,TRBD1,TRBJ2-1,TRBV18,once,TGTGCCAGCTCACCAGGGACAGGATTCTACAATGAGCAGTTCTTC,CASSPGTGFYNEQFF
15,TRBD2,TRBJ2-3,TRBV7-9,-,TGTGCCAGCAGCTCTGGGGGGCGGGAGGCAGATACGCAGTATTTT,CASSSGGREADTQYF
15,-,TRBJ2-3,TRBV5-1,-,TGCGCCAGCAGCTTGGTTCCCGAGCAGGCAGATACGCAGTATTTT,CASSLVPEQADTQYF
16,-,TRBJ2-3,TRBV5-4,medium-sized,TGTGCCAGCAGCTTGTCATCCCCAATCGCGGCAGATACGCAGTATTTT,CASSLSSPIAADTQYF
16,TRBD2,TRBJ2-1,TRBV28,-,TGTGCCAGCTGTCCCGGGCTAGCGGGAAATTACAATGAGCAGTTCTTC,CASCPGLAGNYNEQFF
13,TRBD1,TRBJ1-1,TRBV15,-,TGTGCCACCAGCAAGGGACAGGGCACTGAAGCTTTCTTT,CATSKGQGTEAFF
12,-,TRBJ2-2,TRBV7-3,few,TGTGCCAGCAGCTTCAATAGCGGGGAGCTGTTTTTT,CASSFNSGELFF
16,TRBD2,TRBJ2-1,TRBV6-1,-,TGTGCCAGCAGGGAAACTAGCGGGGGATTGACAATGAGATCGTTCTTC,CASRETSGGLTMRSFF
12,-,TRBJ1-1,TRBV19,few,TGTGCCAGCCGGGACACAAACACTGAAGCTTTCTTT,CASRDTNTEAFF
14,TRBD2,TRBJ2-1,TRBV25-1,-,TGTGCCAGGACCCCCGGGACTAGCGAAGCCGAGCAGTTCTTC,CARTPGTSEAEQFF
16,-,TRBJ2-1,TRBV29-1,-,TGCAGCGTAACAAAGATGCAGCGGAGCTCCTACAATGAGCAGTTCTTC,CSVTKMQRSSYNEQFF
13,-,TRBJ1-2,TRBV5-4,-,TGTGCCAGCAGCGTCCCTTCCCAGTATGGCTACACCTTC,CASSVPSQYGYTF
17,TRBD1,TRBJ1-4,TRBV15,-,TGTGCCACCAGCAGGGAACTAGGGACAGCGATGAATGAAAAACTGTTTTTT,CATSRELGTAMNEKLFF
15,-,TRBJ2-3,TRBV2,-,TGTGCCAGCAGTGAACGGGAGCGGAGCACAGATACGCAGTATTTT,CASSERERSTDTQYF
16,-,TRBJ2-3,TRBV7-2,few,TGTGCCAGCAGACAAGTGGGGTTAGGGGGCACAGATACGCAGTATTTT,CASRQVGLGGTDTQYF
13,-,TRBJ2-3,TRBV27,-,TGTGCCAGCAGTTTTCTTCGCACAGATACGCAGTATTTT,CASSFLRTDTQYF
13,-,TRBJ2-5,TRBV18,-,TGTGCCAGCTCACAGACACAAAAAGAGACCCAGTACTTC,CASSQTQKETQYF
14,TRBD1,TRBJ1-2,TRBV28,-,TGTGCCAGCGAAAACAGGGGGCTAAACTATGGCTACACCTTC,CASENRGLNYGYTF
15,-,TRBJ2-2,TRBV19,-,TGTGCCAGTAGTATAGGGGACTCCTGGGGCGGGGAGCTGTTTTTT,CASSIGDSWGGELFF
11,TRBD2,TRBJ2-1,TRBV29-1,-,TGCAGCGCCGGGACTAGCGCTGAGCAGTTCTTC,CSAGTSAEQFF
15,-,TRBJ2-1,TRBV5-1,-,TGCGCCAGCAGCCTTAGCGCCAGCTCCTACAATGAGCAGTTCTTC,CASSLSASSYNEQFF
13,-,TRBJ2-7,TRBV21-1,-,TGTGCCAGCAGCTGTCAGGAAGAATACGAGCAGTACTTC,CASSCQEEYEQYF
12,-,TRBJ1-5,TRBV7-2,-,TGTGCCAGCAGCTCTGAGGGCGTGCCCCAGCATTTT,CASSSEGVPQHF
15,TRBD2,TRBJ2-7,TRBV7-9,-,TGTGCCAGCAGCCCTCCGGGACTAGGGGAGGGCGAGCAGTACTTC,CASSPPGLGEGEQYF
15,TRBD1,TRBJ2-3,TRBV5-8,-,TGTGCCAGCAGCCCCGGGACAGGTAGCACAGATACGCAGTATTTT,CASSPGTGSTDTQYF
18,TRBD2,TRBJ2-3,TRBV4-2,-,TGTGCCAGCAGCCAAGATGGGCCAGCGGGGGGGATCACAGATACGCAGTATTTT,CASSQDGPAGGITDTQYF
17,TRBD1,TRBJ2-6,TRBV27,few,TGTGCCAGTGCTGAATCCAGGGGGAAGTCTGGGGCCAACGTCCTGACTTTC,CASAESRGKSGANVLTF
17,TRBD1,TRBJ2-1,TRBV19,-,TGTGCCAGTAGTTCGCCGGGACAGGCCTTGACCTACAATGAGCAGTTCTTC,CASSSPGQALTYNEQFF
14,-,TRBJ2-4,TRBV7-2,-,TGTGCCAGCAGCCTGCGGGACAGTAAAAACATTCAGTACTTC,CASSLRDSKNIQYF
15,-,TRBJ1-2,TRBV7-9,-,TGTGCCAGCAGCTCAGGCAGCGGGGGCAACTATGGCTACACCTTC,CASSSGSGGNYGYTF
16,TRBD1,TRBJ1-5,TRBV28,few,TGTGCCAGCAGTCGGGGACAGGGGATGGGAAATCAGCCCCAGCATTTT,CASSRGQGMGNQPQHF
16,-,TRBJ1-4,TRBV2,-,TGTGCCAGAAACAGGGTTGATGAGCGATTTGGTGAAAAACTGTTTTTT,CARNRVDERFGEKLFF
15,TRBD2,TRBJ2-5,TRBV29-1,-,TGCAGCGTTGATCTCACCGGGACTAGCGAGGAGACCCAGTACTTC,CSVDLTGTSEETQYF
13,-,TRBJ2-3,TRBV6-5,few,TGTGCCAGCAGTCCTTACAAGACAGATACGCAGTATTTT,CASSPYKTDTQYF
15,-,TRBJ1-5,TRBV2,-,TGTGCCAGCAGTGAAATGAGAACGGGCAATCAGCCCCAGCATTTT,CASSEMRTGNQPQHF
13,-,TRBJ2-3,TRBV6-4,-,TGTGCCAGCAGTGTTAGCGGCACAGATACGCAGTATTTT,CASSVSGTDTQYF
15,-,TRBJ2-2,TRBV11-2,-,TGTGCCAGCAGCTTCGGTAACTATAACACCGGGGAGCTGTTTTTT,CASSFGNYNTGELFF
13,-,TRBJ2-7,TRBV19,-,TGTGCCAGTAGTATAACGGGATCCTACGAGCAGTACTTC,CASSITGSYEQYF
14,TRBD1,TRBJ1-1,TRBV7-9,-,TGTGCCAGCAGCGCAGGGGGAGTGAACACTGAAGCTTTCTTT,CASSAGGVNTEAFF
14,TRBD1,TRBJ2-2,TRBV5-6,-,TGTGCCAGCAGCTTGGTCAAGGGGGCAGGGGAGCTGTTTTTT,CASSLVKGAGELFF
14,TRBD2,TRBJ2-5,TRBV30,few,TGTGCCTGTAAAAGCCTGGGGGGGGTAGAGACCCAGTACTTC,CACKSLGGVETQYF
14,TRBD2,TRBJ2-7,TRBV9,-,TGTGCCAGCAGCGGTCGGGAGGTAGGGTACGAGCAGTACTTC,CASSGREVGYEQYF
18,TRBD1,TRBJ2-7,TRBV4-1,-,TGCGCCAGCAGCCTCCGGGACAGCCTTGCTCCGCTCGGCTACGAGCAGTACTTC,CASSLRDSLAPLGYEQYF
13,-,TRBJ1-3,TRBV29-1,-,TGCAGCGTTGAGGAGGGAGCTGGAAACACCATATATTTT,CSVEEGAGNTIYF
14,TRBD1,TRBJ2-7,TRBV7-2,-,TGTGCCAGCAGCTTTAGACAGGGGGCAAGCGAGCAGTACTTC,CASSFRQGASEQYF
14,-,TRBJ2-7,TRBV27,-,TGTGCCAGCAGTTCCCGCAGGGGGGCCTACGAGCAGTACTTC,CASSSRRGAYEQYF
14,TRBD2,TRBJ2-1,TRBV7-2,-,TGTGCCAGCAGCCCGGGACTAGCGGACAATGAGCAGTTCTTC,CASSPGLADNEQFF
17,-,TRBJ1-2,TRBV7-2,-,TGTGCCAGCAGCTCCGGGACTAAGGAGGACCATGGCTATGGCTACACCTTC,CASSSGTKEDHGYGYTF
13,TRBD1,TRBJ1-1,TRBV4-2,-,TGTGCCAGCAGCCAAAGACAGGGAACTGAAGCTTTCTTT,CASSQRQGTEAFF